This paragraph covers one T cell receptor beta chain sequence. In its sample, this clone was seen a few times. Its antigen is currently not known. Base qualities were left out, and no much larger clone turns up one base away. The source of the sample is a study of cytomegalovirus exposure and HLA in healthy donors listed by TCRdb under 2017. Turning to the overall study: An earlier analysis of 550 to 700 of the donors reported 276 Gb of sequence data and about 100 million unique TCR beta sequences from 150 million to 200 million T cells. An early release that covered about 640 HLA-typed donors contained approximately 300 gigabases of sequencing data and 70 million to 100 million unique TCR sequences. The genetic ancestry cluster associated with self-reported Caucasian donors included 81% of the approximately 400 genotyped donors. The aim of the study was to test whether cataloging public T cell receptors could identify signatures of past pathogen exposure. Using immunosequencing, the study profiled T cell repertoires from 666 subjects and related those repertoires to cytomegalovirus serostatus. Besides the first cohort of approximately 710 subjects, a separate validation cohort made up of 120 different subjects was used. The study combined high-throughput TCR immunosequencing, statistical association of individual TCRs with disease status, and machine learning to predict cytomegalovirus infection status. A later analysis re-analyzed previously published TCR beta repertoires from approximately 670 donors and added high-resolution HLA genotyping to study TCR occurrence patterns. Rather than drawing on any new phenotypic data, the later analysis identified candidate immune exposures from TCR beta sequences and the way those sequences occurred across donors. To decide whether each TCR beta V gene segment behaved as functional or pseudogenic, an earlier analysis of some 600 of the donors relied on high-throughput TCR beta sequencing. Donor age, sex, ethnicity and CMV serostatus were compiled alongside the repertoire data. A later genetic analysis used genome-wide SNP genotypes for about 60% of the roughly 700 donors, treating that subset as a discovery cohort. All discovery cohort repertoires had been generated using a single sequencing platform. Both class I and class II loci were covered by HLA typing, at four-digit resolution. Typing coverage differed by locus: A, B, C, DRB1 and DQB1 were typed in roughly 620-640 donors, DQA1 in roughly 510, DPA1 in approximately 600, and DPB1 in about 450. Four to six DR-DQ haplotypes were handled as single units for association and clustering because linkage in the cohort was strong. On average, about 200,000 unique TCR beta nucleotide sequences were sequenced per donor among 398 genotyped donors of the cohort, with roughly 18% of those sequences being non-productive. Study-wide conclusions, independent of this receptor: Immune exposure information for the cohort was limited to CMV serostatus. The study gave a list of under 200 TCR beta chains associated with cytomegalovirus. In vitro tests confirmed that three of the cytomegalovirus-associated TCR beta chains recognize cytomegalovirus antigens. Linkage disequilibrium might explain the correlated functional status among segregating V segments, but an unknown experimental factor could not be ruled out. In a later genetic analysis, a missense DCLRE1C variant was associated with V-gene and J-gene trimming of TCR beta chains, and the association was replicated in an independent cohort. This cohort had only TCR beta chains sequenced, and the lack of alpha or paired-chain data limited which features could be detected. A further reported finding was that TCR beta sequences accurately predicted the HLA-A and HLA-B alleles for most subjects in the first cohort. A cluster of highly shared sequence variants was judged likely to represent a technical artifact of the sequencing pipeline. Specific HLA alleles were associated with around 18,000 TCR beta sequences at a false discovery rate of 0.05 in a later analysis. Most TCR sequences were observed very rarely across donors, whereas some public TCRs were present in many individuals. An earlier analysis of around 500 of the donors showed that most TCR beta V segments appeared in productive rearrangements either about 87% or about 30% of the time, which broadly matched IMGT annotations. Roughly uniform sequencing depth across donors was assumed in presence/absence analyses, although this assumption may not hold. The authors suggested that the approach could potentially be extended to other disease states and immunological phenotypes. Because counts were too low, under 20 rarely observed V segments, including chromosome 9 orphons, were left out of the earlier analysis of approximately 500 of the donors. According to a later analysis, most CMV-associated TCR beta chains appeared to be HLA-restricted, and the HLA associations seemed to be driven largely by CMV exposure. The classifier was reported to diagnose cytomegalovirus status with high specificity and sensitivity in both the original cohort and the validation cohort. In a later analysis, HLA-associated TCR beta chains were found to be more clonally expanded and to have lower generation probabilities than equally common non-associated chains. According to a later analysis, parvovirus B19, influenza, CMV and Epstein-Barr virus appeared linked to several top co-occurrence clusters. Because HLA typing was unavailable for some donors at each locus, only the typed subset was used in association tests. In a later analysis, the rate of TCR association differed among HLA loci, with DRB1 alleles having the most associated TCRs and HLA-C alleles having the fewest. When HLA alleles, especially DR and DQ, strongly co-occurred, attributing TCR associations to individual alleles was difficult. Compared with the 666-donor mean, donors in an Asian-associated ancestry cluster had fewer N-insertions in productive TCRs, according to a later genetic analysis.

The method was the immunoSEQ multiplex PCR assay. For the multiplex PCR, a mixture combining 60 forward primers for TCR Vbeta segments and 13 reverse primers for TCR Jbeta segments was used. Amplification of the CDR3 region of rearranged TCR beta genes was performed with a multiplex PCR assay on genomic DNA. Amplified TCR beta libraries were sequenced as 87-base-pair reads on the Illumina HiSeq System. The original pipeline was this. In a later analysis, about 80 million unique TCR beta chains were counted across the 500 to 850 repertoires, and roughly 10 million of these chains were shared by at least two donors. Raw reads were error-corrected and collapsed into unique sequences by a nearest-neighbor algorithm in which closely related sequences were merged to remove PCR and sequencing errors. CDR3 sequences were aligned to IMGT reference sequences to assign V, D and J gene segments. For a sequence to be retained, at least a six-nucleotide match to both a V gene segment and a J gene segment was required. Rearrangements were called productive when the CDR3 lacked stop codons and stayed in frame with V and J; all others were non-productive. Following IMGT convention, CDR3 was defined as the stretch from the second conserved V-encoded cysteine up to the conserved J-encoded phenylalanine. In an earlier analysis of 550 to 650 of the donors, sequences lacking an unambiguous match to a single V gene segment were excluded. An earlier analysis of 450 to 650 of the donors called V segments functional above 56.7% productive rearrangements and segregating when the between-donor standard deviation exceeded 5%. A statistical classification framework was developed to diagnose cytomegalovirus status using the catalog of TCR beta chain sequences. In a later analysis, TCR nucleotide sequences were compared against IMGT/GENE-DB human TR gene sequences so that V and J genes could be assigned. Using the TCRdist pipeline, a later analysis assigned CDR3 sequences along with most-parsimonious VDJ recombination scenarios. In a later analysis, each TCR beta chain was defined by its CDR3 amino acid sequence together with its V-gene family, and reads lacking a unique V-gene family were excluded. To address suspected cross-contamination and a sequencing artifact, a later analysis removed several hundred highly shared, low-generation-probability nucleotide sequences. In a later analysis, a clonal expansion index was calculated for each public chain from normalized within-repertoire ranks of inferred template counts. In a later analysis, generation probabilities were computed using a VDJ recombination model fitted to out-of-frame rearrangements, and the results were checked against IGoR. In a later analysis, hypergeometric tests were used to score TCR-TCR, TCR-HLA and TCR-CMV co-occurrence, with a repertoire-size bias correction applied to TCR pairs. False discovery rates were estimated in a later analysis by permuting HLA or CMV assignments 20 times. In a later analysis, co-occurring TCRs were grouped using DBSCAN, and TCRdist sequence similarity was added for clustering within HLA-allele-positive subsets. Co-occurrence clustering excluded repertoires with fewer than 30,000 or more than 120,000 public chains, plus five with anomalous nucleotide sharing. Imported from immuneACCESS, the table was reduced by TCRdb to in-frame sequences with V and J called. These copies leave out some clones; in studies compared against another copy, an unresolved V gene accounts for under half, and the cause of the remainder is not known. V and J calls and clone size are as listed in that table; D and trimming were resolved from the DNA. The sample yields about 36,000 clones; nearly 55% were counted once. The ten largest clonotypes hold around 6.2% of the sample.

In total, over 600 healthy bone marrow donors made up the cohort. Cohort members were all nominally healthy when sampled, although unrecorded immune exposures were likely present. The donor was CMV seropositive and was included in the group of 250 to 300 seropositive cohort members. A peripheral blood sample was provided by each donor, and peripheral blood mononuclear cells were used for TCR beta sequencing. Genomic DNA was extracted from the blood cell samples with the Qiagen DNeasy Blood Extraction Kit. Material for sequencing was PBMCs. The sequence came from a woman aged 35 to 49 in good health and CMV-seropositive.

The nucleotide sequence is given as TGTGCCAGCTCACCAACCAGGGGGCCAGTTTACACTGAAGCTTTCTTT. This yields the protein CASSPTRGPVYTEAFF. Recombination connected TRBV18 to TRBJ1-1, with 8 central nucleotides matching TRBD1. V lost 2 bases and J lost 3 bases, and the count of bases not matched to a germline gene is 8. CDR1 and CDR2, looked up from the germline V gene, are KGHSH and LQKENI. The CDR3 runs 16 residues from the cysteine to the phenylalanine. The only DNA kept is the CDR3, 48 bases in frame from the first base.